What follows is one T cell receptor beta chain and its context. The data were taken from a study of T cell responses to AZD1222 COVID-19 vaccine. Germline CDR1 reads SGHVS; CDR2 reads FQNEAQ. Trimming took 5 bases from V and 6 from J, leaving 10 bases between them. This CDR3 is 13 amino acids long. Data came from immunoSEQ multiplex PCR; TCRdb stores just in-frame clones and leaves some out. Of roughly 160,000 clones listed, 90% to 95% are singletons. The clonotype comes from an adult who received the AZD1222 COVID-19 vaccine. Sequencing used peripheral blood, obtained 28 days after the second AZD1222 dose. The chain links TRBV7-8 to TRBJ2-2; D ambiguous. The CDR3 region has the DNA TGTGCCAGCAGCCCCCGTACAGCCGGGGAGCTGTTTTTT. Translated: CASSPRTAGELFF.